The entry that follows covers one T cell receptor beta chain sequence. Its antigen remains unidentified. Data came from immunoSEQ multiplex PCR; TCRdb stores just in-frame clones and leaves some out. The sample gives 30,000 to 35,000 clones, around 82% of which show up once; around 4.5% is in the top ten. This entry belongs to a study of T cell responses to AZD1222 COVID-19 vaccine. Study conclusions and caveats: Of spike-specific TCRs, nearly half reportedly target regions left unmutated in variants.

V lost 3 bases and J 2 bases, leaving 7 bases between the germline ends. This CDR3 has 13 amino acids. Germline V CDR1 and CDR2: SEHNR, FQNEAQ (reference sequence). The TCR comes from an adult who received the AZD1222 COVID-19 vaccine. The rearrangement joins TRBV7-9 to TRBJ1-1; D remains ambiguous. The sample was peripheral blood, taken 28 days after the second AZD1222 dose. The CDR3 sequence: CASSFASNTEAFF. The CDR3 DNA follows: TGTGCCAGCAGCTTCGCCAGTAACACTGAAGCTTTCTTT.